The entry that follows covers one TCR beta chain sequence. Its matching antigen is unknown. A library of TCRbeta sequences, prepared with unique molecular identifiers, was generated. MiXCR was run by TCRdb on the PCR reads, yielding one entry per CDR3 protein. The sample includes about 980,000 distinct CDR3 sequences, under 30% seen only once; the top ten take over 25%. This specimen belongs to a study of T-cell reconstitution after alpha-beta-depleted transplantation in children. Study-wide results and caveats: Recipient T cells and thymic progenitors that survived gave rise to the high TCRbeta diversity observed at day 60 in some patients. Expanded graft clones numbering several hundred reportedly gave rise to alpha-beta T cells about two months after transplant. At the one-year point after transplant, T-cell counts and TCRbeta diversity were found to come mostly from T cells that had been newly produced.

V shed 6 bases and J shed 5 bases, with 14 bases lying between them. CDR3 length: 13 amino acids. In germline, CDR1 is KGHSH, CDR2 LQKENI. The chain is built from TRBV18 and TRBJ2-7, with a tentative D call TRBD1 (6 bases). Sequenced material: PBMCs, mostly from graft donor cells, taken 360 days after TCRalphabeta/CD19-depleted stem cell transplant. The sequence came from a boy less than two years old who had a stem cell transplant for SCID, so the T cells may come from the graft donor. CDR3 loop: CASSQGFGNEQYF. The CDR3 nucleotides are TGTGCCAGCTCCCAGGGGTTTGGGAACGAGCAGTACTTC. Full variable domain (outside the CDR3, taken from reference TRBV18 and TRBJ2-7): NAGVMQNPRHLVRRRGQEARLRCSPMKGHSHVYWYRQLPEEGLKFMVYLQKENIIDESGMPKERFSAEFPKEGPSILRIQQVVRGDSAAYFCASSQGFGNEQYFGPGTRLTVT.